These T cell receptor beta chains were read from a single sample in a study of shared clonotypes between healthy human individuals. Only in-frame clones appear in the TCRdb table, and some are missing; sequencing was by immunoSEQ multiplex PCR. Among roughly 2 million clones listed, about 95% were seen once. Sequences were obtained from naive CD8+ T cells sorted from blood. These receptors originate from a man between 18 and 35 years old in good health. Each CDR3 is given with its conserved first and last residue. A D gene is named only where the DNA matches it firmly. Expanded clones get a size class; other rows say once, few or many, or leave the size out.

D gene: .; V gene: TRBV2; J gene: TRBJ1-2; clone size: .; CDR3 DNA: TGTGCCAGCAGTGTTCATTCCACACACTATGGCTACACCTTC; CDR3 protein: CASSVHSTHYGYTF
D gene: .; V gene: TRBV7-9; J gene: TRBJ1-1; clone size: .; CDR3 DNA: TGTGCCAGCAGCTTGGGGGGCGTGAACACTGAAGCTTTCTTT; CDR3 protein: CASSLGGVNTEAFF
D gene: .; V gene: TRBV19; J gene: TRBJ1-2; clone size: .; CDR3 DNA: TGTGCCAGTAGCACAGGCCCAGGCTATGGCTACACCTTC; CDR3 protein: CASSTGPGYGYTF
D gene: TRBD1; V gene: TRBV28; J gene: TRBJ2-7; clone size: .; CDR3 DNA: TGTGCCAGCAGTTTCAGGGACAGGGGGGATGAGCAGTACTTC; CDR3 protein: CASSFRDRGDEQYF
D gene: .; V gene: TRBV5-4; J gene: TRBJ2-7; clone size: .; CDR3 DNA: TGTGCCAGCAGCTTGTTCGTCGCCTACGAGCAGTACTTC; CDR3 protein: CASSLFVAYEQYF
D gene: TRBD1; V gene: TRBV19; J gene: TRBJ1-1; clone size: .; CDR3 DNA: TGTGCCAGTAGTATAGATCTGTTCGGCAGGGGGCTTGAGAACACTGAAGCTTTCTTT; CDR3 protein: CASSIDLFGRGLENTEAFF
D gene: TRBD2; V gene: TRBV7-9; J gene: TRBJ2-5; clone size: .; CDR3 DNA: TGTGCCGGGGAGGGGACTAGCGGAGACGTAGAAGAGACCCAGTACTTC; CDR3 protein: CAGEGTSGDVEETQYF
D gene: .; V gene: TRBV5-4; J gene: TRBJ2-2; clone size: .; CDR3 DNA: TGTGCCAGCAGCACGGTCGGCCGCGCCGGGGAGCTGTTTTTT; CDR3 protein: CASSTVGRAGELFF
D gene: .; V gene: TRBV19; J gene: TRBJ2-1; clone size: .; CDR3 DNA: TGTGCCAGTAGTACCGATCTGACCGTCAATGAGCAGTTCTTC; CDR3 protein: CASSTDLTVNEQFF
D gene: .; V gene: TRBV7-9; J gene: TRBJ2-7; clone size: .; CDR3 DNA: TGTGCCAGCAGCCGGCCATCTGTAGACGAGCAGTACTTC; CDR3 protein: CASSRPSVDEQYF
D gene: TRBD2; V gene: TRBV10-2; J gene: TRBJ2-3; clone size: .; CDR3 DNA: TGCGCCAGCAGTGACGGGGGGGCTACAGATACGCAGTATTTT; CDR3 protein: CASSDGGATDTQYF
D gene: .; V gene: TRBV11-2; J gene: TRBJ2-5; clone size: .; CDR3 DNA: TGTGCCAGCAGCTTAGATCAGGGGACCCAAGAGACCCAGTACTTC; CDR3 protein: CASSLDQGTQETQYF
D gene: .; V gene: TRBV9; J gene: TRBJ2-7; clone size: .; CDR3 DNA: TGTGCCAGCAGCCCGGGGGGCTTCGGCTACGAGCAGTACTTC; CDR3 protein: CASSPGGFGYEQYF
D gene: .; V gene: TRBV6-6; J gene: TRBJ1-2; clone size: .; CDR3 DNA: TGTGCCAGCAGTTACTCGGAGGGTTTCTATGGCTACACCTTC; CDR3 protein: CASSYSEGFYGYTF
D gene: .; V gene: TRBV10-2; J gene: TRBJ2-7; clone size: .; CDR3 DNA: TGCGCCAGCAGTGAAGCGGGTAAGGTCTACGAGCAGTACTTC; CDR3 protein: CASSEAGKVYEQYF
D gene: .; V gene: TRBV5-3; J gene: TRBJ2-2; clone size: .; CDR3 DNA: TGTGCCAGAGGGGGTAGTTACACCGGGGAGCTGTTTTTT; CDR3 protein: CARGGSYTGELFF
D gene: TRBD1; V gene: TRBV7-9; J gene: TRBJ1-1; clone size: .; CDR3 DNA: TGTGCCAGCAGCTTGGGACAGGGGTACACTGAAGCTTTCTTT; CDR3 protein: CASSLGQGYTEAFF
D gene: TRBD1; V gene: TRBV6-5; J gene: TRBJ2-7; clone size: .; CDR3 DNA: TGTGCCAGCAGTCCTTCCGGGACAGGGGCCTACGAGCAGTACTTC; CDR3 protein: CASSPSGTGAYEQYF
D gene: .; V gene: TRBV5-4; J gene: TRBJ2-7; clone size: .; CDR3 DNA: TGTGCCAGCAGCTCATTTCTAGGGTACGAGCAGTACTTC; CDR3 protein: CASSSFLGYEQYF
D gene: TRBD2; V gene: TRBV27; J gene: TRBJ2-3; clone size: .; CDR3 DNA: TGTGCCAGCAGTTTCGGGACTACCGTCACAGATACGCAGTATTTT; CDR3 protein: CASSFGTTVTDTQYF
D gene: .; V gene: TRBV13; J gene: TRBJ2-7; clone size: .; CDR3 DNA: TGTGCCAGCTCCGTTCGGACAGTATCCTACGAGCAGTACTTC; CDR3 protein: CASSVRTVSYEQYF
D gene: TRBD2; V gene: TRBV13; J gene: TRBJ2-5; clone size: .; CDR3 DNA: TGTGCCAGCAGCTTAGAGACTAGCATGCAAGAGACCCAGTACTTC; CDR3 protein: CASSLETSMQETQYF
D gene: .; V gene: TRBV7-9; J gene: TRBJ2-7; clone size: .; CDR3 DNA: TGTGCCAGCAGCTCCCCCGGGACGAACGAGCAGTACTTC; CDR3 protein: CASSSPGTNEQYF
D gene: .; V gene: TRBV10-2; J gene: TRBJ1-2; clone size: .; CDR3 DNA: TGCGCCAGCAGTGACGTCCAGGGCCGAGACGGCTACACCTTC; CDR3 protein: CASSDVQGRDGYTF
D gene: TRBD1; V gene: TRBV6-1; J gene: TRBJ2-7; clone size: .; CDR3 DNA: TGTGCCAGCAGTGACCCCGAGGAATTGGGACAGAGCTCCTACGAGCAGTACTTC; CDR3 protein: CASSDPEELGQSSYEQYF
D gene: TRBD2; V gene: TRBV7-9; J gene: TRBJ2-3; clone size: .; CDR3 DNA: TGTGCCAGCAGCTTACTGACCGCGGGGGCAGATACGCAGTATTTT; CDR3 protein: CASSLLTAGADTQYF
D gene: .; V gene: TRBV4-2; J gene: TRBJ2-2; clone size: .; CDR3 DNA: TGTGCCAGCAGCCAACGCCCAACAGGCGACACCGGGGAGCTGTTTTTT; CDR3 protein: CASSQRPTGDTGELFF
D gene: TRBD2; V gene: TRBV4-1; J gene: TRBJ2-1; clone size: .; CDR3 DNA: TGCGCCAGCAGCCAAGTACTAGCGGGGGGGCCCTACAATGAGCAGTTCTTC; CDR3 protein: CASSQVLAGGPYNEQFF
D gene: TRBD1; V gene: TRBV5-6; J gene: TRBJ2-2; clone size: .; CDR3 DNA: TGTGCCAGCAGCACCACAGGGGACCACACCGGGGAGCTGTTTTTT; CDR3 protein: CASSTTGDHTGELFF
D gene: .; V gene: TRBV6-5; J gene: TRBJ2-7; clone size: .; CDR3 DNA: TGTGCCAGCAGTTATCTTAAGGGGGCCTACGAGCAGTACTTC; CDR3 protein: CASSYLKGAYEQYF
D gene: .; V gene: TRBV2; J gene: TRBJ1-1; clone size: .; CDR3 DNA: TGTGCCAGCAAGCGGGCGGACGACACTGAAGCTTTCTTT; CDR3 protein: CASKRADDTEAFF
D gene: .; V gene: TRBV9; J gene: TRBJ1-6; clone size: .; CDR3 DNA: TGTGCCAGCAGCGTAGATGGCTCCTATAATTCACCCCTCCACTTT; CDR3 protein: CASSVDGSYNSPLHF
D gene: .; V gene: TRBV2; J gene: TRBJ2-1; clone size: .; CDR3 DNA: TGTGCCAGCAGTGAAGGTCCCTCCCCAGGAGAGCAGTTCTTC; CDR3 protein: CASSEGPSPGEQFF
D gene: TRBD1; V gene: TRBV7-6; J gene: TRBJ1-2; clone size: .; CDR3 DNA: TGTGCCAGCAGCATCGACCCGGGGACAGGGAATGGCTACACCTTC; CDR3 protein: CASSIDPGTGNGYTF
D gene: TRBD2; V gene: TRBV7-8; J gene: TRBJ2-1; clone size: .; CDR3 DNA: TGTGCCAGCAGACCACACGGGGGGAATGAGCAGTTCTTC; CDR3 protein: CASRPHGGNEQFF
D gene: TRBD1; V gene: TRBV5-6; J gene: TRBJ1-6; clone size: .; CDR3 DNA: TGTGCCAGCAGCTTGGCGACAGGGCCTCATCTTAATTCACCCCTCCACTTT; CDR3 protein: CASSLATGPHLNSPLHF
D gene: TRBD1; V gene: TRBV6-1; J gene: TRBJ2-7; clone size: .; CDR3 DNA: TGTGCCAGCAGTGAATTTGCAGGGGGCACAGGCGAGCAGTACTTC; CDR3 protein: CASSEFAGGTGEQYF
D gene: TRBD1; V gene: TRBV27; J gene: TRBJ2-7; clone size: .; CDR3 DNA: TGTGCCAGCAGTTTGGACAGGGAAGGCAACGAGCAGTACTTC; CDR3 protein: CASSLDREGNEQYF
D gene: TRBD2; V gene: TRBV4-1; J gene: TRBJ2-7; clone size: .; CDR3 DNA: TGCGCCAGCAGCCAAAAGAGCCTTAGCGGGAGCTCCTACGAGCAGTACTTC; CDR3 protein: CASSQKSLSGSSYEQYF
D gene: TRBD2; V gene: TRBV19; J gene: TRBJ2-2; clone size: .; CDR3 DNA: TGTGCCAGTAGCAGGGGACTAGCGCTTAACACCGGGGAGCTGTTTTTT; CDR3 protein: CASSRGLALNTGELFF
D gene: TRBD1; V gene: TRBV29-1; J gene: TRBJ2-7; clone size: .; CDR3 DNA: TGCAGCGTCGCCGGGACAGGGGCCTACGAGCAGTACTTC; CDR3 protein: CSVAGTGAYEQYF
D gene: .; V gene: TRBV7-9; J gene: TRBJ2-1; clone size: .; CDR3 DNA: TGTGCCATCCAGCTGGGGAATGAGCAGTTCTTC; CDR3 protein: CAIQLGNEQFF
D gene: .; V gene: TRBV5-6; J gene: TRBJ2-1; clone size: .; CDR3 DNA: TGTGCCAGCAGCCTCCCTGAGGGCGCTGAGCAGTTCTTC; CDR3 protein: CASSLPEGAEQFF
D gene: TRBD1; V gene: TRBV5-1; J gene: TRBJ2-3; clone size: .; CDR3 DNA: TGCGCCAGCAGCTTGGAACAGGGGGAGGATACGCAGTATTTT; CDR3 protein: CASSLEQGEDTQYF
D gene: TRBD2; V gene: TRBV7-8; J gene: TRBJ2-2; clone size: .; CDR3 DNA: TGTGCCATCTCACATCTAGCGGGGGTTTTCACCGGGGAGCTGTTTTTT; CDR3 protein: CAISHLAGVFTGELFF
D gene: .; V gene: TRBV7-2; J gene: TRBJ2-7; clone size: .; CDR3 DNA: TGTGCCAGCAGAGCTGGCGGTACCTACGAGCAGTACTTC; CDR3 protein: CASRAGGTYEQYF
D gene: .; V gene: TRBV4-1; J gene: TRBJ1-1; clone size: once; CDR3 DNA: TGCGCCAGCACCCAAATGGGGTACACTGAAGCTTTCTTT; CDR3 protein: CASTQMGYTEAFF
D gene: TRBD1; V gene: TRBV10-2; J gene: TRBJ1-5; clone size: .; CDR3 DNA: TGCGCCAGCAGTGTAGACAGGGAAGAGGTCAATCAGCCCCAGCATTTT; CDR3 protein: CASSVDREEVNQPQHF
D gene: TRBD1; V gene: TRBV5-1; J gene: TRBJ2-6; clone size: .; CDR3 DNA: TGCGCCAGCCCTACAGGGGCCCTCAATTCTGGGGCCAACGTCCTGACTTTC; CDR3 protein: CASPTGALNSGANVLTF
D gene: .; V gene: TRBV6-5; J gene: TRBJ1-2; clone size: .; CDR3 DNA: TGTGCCAGCAGTTTGTCCGGGGGCTATGGCTACACCTTC; CDR3 protein: CASSLSGGYGYTF
D gene: .; V gene: TRBV5-1; J gene: TRBJ2-5; clone size: .; CDR3 DNA: TGCGCCAGCAGCTTGATTGGTTTTGAGACCCAGTACTTC; CDR3 protein: CASSLIGFETQYF
D gene: .; V gene: TRBV7-8; J gene: TRBJ1-5; clone size: .; CDR3 DNA: TGTGCCAGCAGCCCGCCACTCGACATCGGGGATCAGCCCCAGCATTTT; CDR3 protein: CASSPPLDIGDQPQHF
D gene: .; V gene: TRBV7-6; J gene: TRBJ1-4; clone size: once; CDR3 DNA: TGTGCCAGCAGCTTCAGCCCCGGAGTTAATGAAAAACTGTTTTTT; CDR3 protein: CASSFSPGVNEKLFF
D gene: .; V gene: TRBV19; J gene: TRBJ1-5; clone size: .; CDR3 DNA: TGTGCCAGTAGTCCGACAGGTTATAGCAATCAGCCCCAGCATTTT; CDR3 protein: CASSPTGYSNQPQHF
D gene: .; V gene: TRBV5-4; J gene: TRBJ2-7; clone size: .; CDR3 DNA: TGTGCCAGCAGCTTGGGCTACAACTACGAGCAGTACTTC; CDR3 protein: CASSLGYNYEQYF
D gene: .; V gene: TRBV6-4; J gene: TRBJ2-7; clone size: .; CDR3 DNA: TGTGCCAGCAGCGACTTGGGCTCCCCGAGCTCCTACGAGCAGTACTTC; CDR3 protein: CASSDLGSPSSYEQYF
D gene: .; V gene: TRBV5-1; J gene: TRBJ2-5; clone size: .; CDR3 DNA: TGCGCCAGCAGCTTTTTCCCGGGCATCTTTCAAGAGACCCAGTACTTC; CDR3 protein: CASSFFPGIFQETQYF
D gene: .; V gene: TRBV7-9; J gene: TRBJ2-7; clone size: .; CDR3 DNA: TGTGCCAGCAGCTTACCCACAGGAGCTGCCTACGAGCAGTACTTC; CDR3 protein: CASSLPTGAAYEQYF
D gene: TRBD1; V gene: TRBV4-3; J gene: TRBJ2-7; clone size: .; CDR3 DNA: TGCGCCAGCAGCCAATTTCTTCCGGGACAGGGTGCCTCGGAGCAGTACTTC; CDR3 protein: CASSQFLPGQGASEQYF